The 18 T cell receptor beta chains listed next were all sequenced from one sample in a study of shared clonotypes between healthy human individuals. Sequenced by immunoSEQ multiplex PCR; TCRdb stores in-frame clones only, minus some. The sample contains 630,000 or so clones, 95% to 98% of which appear only once. Naive CD8 cells were CD45RO-negative, positively selected for CCR7, excluding terminally differentiated effector memory CD45RA+ cells. The sample taken for sequencing was naive CD8+ T cells sorted from blood. The receptors come from a man aged 25-45 years in good health.

The chain links TRBV7-8 to TRBJ2-3, with 10 bases lining up with TRBD2. The V gene end was trimmed by 1 base and the J gene end by 3 bases; junction bases not matched to a gene: 7. CDR3 length equals 17 residues. Germline V gene sequence: CDR1 SGHVS, CDR2 FQNEAQ. The CDR3 region has the DNA TGTGCCAGCAGCTTAGATTGGCTAGCGGGAGTGACAGATACGCAGTATTTT. Translated, it gives CASSLDWLAGVTDTQYF.

The CDR3 DNA sequence: TGCAGCGACGAAAAAAACACTGAAGCTTTCTTT. Translating it yields CSDEKNTEAFF. V usage is TRBV29-1 and J usage is TRBJ1-1, with D unclear. Germline CDR1 reads SQVTM; CDR2 reads ANQGSEA. Trimming took off 7 bases at V and 2 bases at J, with 8 bases between the two ends. The CDR3 loop spans 11 amino acids.

J is TRBJ2-1 and V is TRBV27; D is tentatively TRBD1 or TRBD2 (5 bases each). Germline loops: CDR1 MNHEY, CDR2 SMNVEV (reference sequence). The CDR3 has 15 residues. V gave up 5 bases and J gave up 1 base, with 12 bases separating them. CDR3 amino acids: CASSPGPLSYNEQFF. The CDR3 nucleotides are TGTGCCAGCAGTCCGGGACCCCTATCCTACAATGAGCAGTTCTTC.

The V call is TRBV30, the J call TRBJ2-7, with TRBD2 as a possible D gene (5 bases). V was clipped by 0 bases and J by 1 base, with 13 bases between them. Germline V CDR1 and CDR2: GTSNPN, SVGIG (reference sequence). The CDR3 loop spans 15 amino acids. CDR3 sequence (DNA): TGTGCCTGGAGTGTAGGGTTCGGGGAGTCCTACGAGCAGTACTTC. Translation: CAWSVGFGESYEQYF.

The chain has TRBV9 and TRBJ2-3, with 7 bases lining up with TRBD2. Germline CDR1 reads SGDLS; CDR2 reads YYNGEE. CDR3 length: 15 residues. J gave up 2 bases and V 3 bases, and 6 bases lay outside the gene matches. The CDR3 loop reads CASSEGTIYTDTQYF. Written as DNA, the CDR3 is TGTGCCAGCAGCGAAGGGACTATTTACACAGATACGCAGTATTTT.

The chain couples TRBV9 to TRBJ1-4; D may be TRBD1 (5 bases). The CDR3 has 17 amino acids. Germline loops: CDR1 SGDLS, CDR2 YYNGEE. V was clipped by 2 bases and J by 6 bases, with 20 bases between them. The CDR3 nucleotides are TGTGCCAGCAGCGTCTTGGGGTTACGGCAGGGCGATGAAAAACTGTTTTTT. Amino acid sequence: CASSVLGLRQGDEKLFF.

Points on this clone: At one end, the junction sequence differs from germline, possibly due to a read error. The chain uses TRBV4-2 and TRBJ2-4, with 11 bases that match TRBD2. Germline CDR1 is LGHNA and CDR2 is YNFKEQ. The CDR3 sequence is 14 residues long. CDR3 sequence reads: CASSQTPGLAGVGF. The CDR3 DNA reads TGTGCCAGCAGCCAAACTCCTGGACTAGCGGGCGTTGGCTTC.

J is TRBJ2-7 and V is TRBV19; 10 nucleotides line up with TRBD2. With 9 bases clipped from V and 0 bases from J, the junction kept 5 bases outside the gene matches. Germline values: CDR1 LNHDA, CDR2 SQIVND (reference sequence). The CDR3 covers 14 residues. CDR3 sequence reads: CASGLAESSYEQYF. The CDR3 DNA follows: TGTGCCAGCGGACTAGCGGAGAGCTCCTACGAGCAGTACTTC.

The chain joins TRBV19 to TRBJ2-1; 8 bases are shared with TRBD2. Germline CDR1 reads LNHDA; CDR2 reads SQIVND (reference sequence). V lost 5 bases and J lost 2; bases outside the gene matches: 5. The CDR3 spans 15 residues. In nucleotides, the CDR3 is TGTGCCAGTAGTGTGAGCGGGAGCCCCTACAATGAGCAGTTCTTC. Its protein is CASSVSGSPYNEQFF.

The gene calls are TRBV27 and TRBJ2-1; perhaps TRBD2 as D (5 bases). This CDR3 is 14 amino acids long. Germline V gene sequence: CDR1 MNHEY, CDR2 SMNVEV (reference sequence). The V gene lost 4 bases and the J gene lost 3 bases, with 10 bases spanning the gap. DNA of the CDR3: TGTGCCAGCAGTTATTCGGGGTACTACAATGAGCAGTTCTTC. Amino acids: CASSYSGYYNEQFF.

This chain connects TRBV29-1 to TRBJ2-1; no clear D gene. The germline V and J ends were trimmed by 7 bases and 1 base, with 11 bases remaining between them. Germline V lookup: CDR1 SQVTM, CDR2 ANQGSEA. The CDR3 contains 13 residues. In DNA form, the CDR3 reads TGCAGCGCCGACACCGAATCCTACAATGAGCAGTTCTTC. Encoded protein: CSADTESYNEQFF.

The table lists this clone with a count of one. This rearrangement joins TRBV28 to TRBJ2-1, with 10 bases that match TRBD2. The V gene end was trimmed by 3 bases and the J gene end by 7 bases; junction bases not matched to a gene: 6. Germline CDR1 reads MDHEN; CDR2 reads SYDVKM. This CDR3 is built from 15 residues. CDR3 nucleotide sequence: TGTGCCAGCAGTTTCGGTCTAGCGGGAGTAAATGAGCAGTTCTTC. It is translated as CASSFGLAGVNEQFF.

The genes are TRBV6-1 and TRBJ1-4, with D perhaps TRBD1 (6 bases). The ends were cut back, 4 bases at V and 0 bases at J, with 15 bases in the middle. Germline V gives CDR1 MNHNS, CDR2 SASEGT. This CDR3 comprises 17 residues. Written as DNA, the CDR3 is TGTGCCAGCAGTGGGGTACAGGGTCTGGCAACTAATGAAAAACTGTTTTTT. As protein: CASSGVQGLATNEKLFF.

This chain connects TRBV27 to TRBJ1-3; no definite D call. CDR3 length equals 14 residues. The germline V and J ends were trimmed by 1 base and 4 bases, with 8 bases remaining between them. Looked up from germline, CDR1 is MNHEY and CDR2 is SMNVEV (reference sequence). The CDR3 DNA reads TGTGCCAGCAGTTTATTAGGTCCCGGAAACACCATATATTTT. Translated, it gives CASSLLGPGNTIYF.

This clone appeared once. This specimen includes other DNA sequences encoding the same CDR3. The V call is TRBV6-5, the J call TRBJ1-1, with a possible D match to TRBD1 (5 bases). V dropped 2 bases and J dropped 3 bases, with 7 bases sitting between them. This CDR3 is 13 amino acids long. Germline V gene sequence: CDR1 MNHEY, CDR2 SVGAGI. CDR3 in amino acids: CASSYGGYTEAFF. The CDR3 coding sequence is TGTGCCAGCAGTTACGGGGGATACACTGAAGCTTTCTTT.

The chain recombines TRBV5-1 with TRBJ2-7, with D possibly being TRBD1 (5 bases). Germline CDR1 is SGHRS and CDR2 is YFSETQ. The CDR3 runs to 16 residues. Trimming shortened V by 4 bases and J by 3 bases, and 20 bases separated the two germline ends. The CDR3 coding sequence is TGCGCCAGCAGCCCTTCACCCAGGGAAAGGAGCTACGAGCAGTACTTC. Encoded protein: CASSPSPRERSYEQYF.

As for this clone: The junction and the germline gene differ at one end; a read error may be behind it. The chain carries TRBV7-2 and TRBJ2-7; tentatively, D is TRBD1 or TRBD2 (5 bases each). The length of the CDR3 is 16 residues. Germline values: CDR1 SGHTA, CDR2 FQGNSA. The CDR3 protein is CASSFSAGTEAYGQYF. DNA of the CDR3: TGTGCCAGCAGCTTCTCCGCCGGGACGGAAGCCTACGGGCAGTACTTC.

This chain links TRBV11-2 with TRBJ1-1, with D possibly being TRBD1 (5 bases). From germline, CDR1 is SGHAT and CDR2 FQNNGV. V was shortened by 5 bases and J by 2 bases, with 15 bases between the two germline ends. This CDR3 contains 15 residues. CDR3 sequence reads: CASSQGDGANTEAFF. CDR3 DNA: TGTGCCAGCAGCCAAGGGGACGGAGCAAACACTGAAGCTTTCTTT. The full variable domain, rest sourced from reference TRBV11-2 and TRBJ1-1, is EAGVAQSPRYKIIEKRQSVAFWCNPISGHATLYWYQQILGQGPKLLIQFQNNGVVDDSQLPKDRFSAERLKGVDSTLKIQPAKLEDSAVYLCASSQGDGANTEAFFGQGTRLTVV.